What follows are 25 T cell receptor beta chains derived from one specimen sequenced in a study of blood T cell repertoires in COVID-19. This table comes from immunoSEQ multiplex PCR, and its TCRdb copy is limited to in-frame clones, with some not included. Here the sample spans 130,000 to 150,000 clones, approximately 91% being singletons. The material sequenced was peripheral blood. Receptors originate from a man between 65 and 85 years old with acute or convalescent COVID-19.

CDR3 DNA: TGTGCCAGCAGCTTGAGAGGGGGTAGGAATTCACCCCTCCACTTT. It specifies CASSLRGGRNSPLHF. The chain recombines TRBV5-6 with TRBJ1-6; D is possibly TRBD1 (6 bases). The CDR3 has 15 amino acids. CDR1 and CDR2 from the germline V gene are SGHDT and YYEEEE. V lost 1 base and J 7 bases, leaving 12 bases between the germline ends.

This clone has only one observation. V usage is TRBV10-2 and J usage is TRBJ1-2, with TRBD1 matching 9 bases. The ends lost 6 bases at V and 5 bases at J; junction bases unmatched: 4. The CDR3 extends over 13 amino acids. CDR1 and CDR2 from the germline V gene are WSHSY and SAAADI. CDR3 region: CASRAGTGYGYTF. As DNA, the CDR3 is TGCGCCAGCAGAGCCGGGACAGGGTATGGCTACACCTTC.

In its sample, this clone was seen once. The rearrangement uses TRBV12-3 or TRBV12-4 and TRBJ1-4, with 7 bases fitting TRBD1. V was clipped by 3 bases and J by 10 bases; unmatched bases: 5. The CDR3 has 13 residues. This chain's CDR3 is CASSFGQDGKLFF. The CDR3 DNA sequence: TGTGCCAGCAGTTTTGGACAGGACGGAAAACTGTTTTTT.

V is TRBV9 and J is TRBJ1-6, with 7 bases matching TRBD1. In germline, CDR1 is SGDLS, CDR2 YYNGEE. The CDR3 length is 16 residues. After removal of 4 bases from V and 1 base from J, the junction contained 5 bases not matched to a gene. The CDR3 spells CASSPRQGSYNSPLHF. The CDR3 bases are TGTGCCAGCAGCCCTCGACAGGGTTCCTATAATTCACCCCTCCACTTT.

The chain employs TRBV5-1 and TRBJ2-7, with 10 bases matching TRBD2. V dropped 3 bases and J dropped 4; count of bases not matched to a gene: 4. CDR3 size: 14 residues. Germline V gene lookup returns CDR1 SGHRS and CDR2 YFSETQ. The CDR3 loop is CASSSSGGPYEQYF. The CDR3 DNA is TGCGCCAGCAGCTCTAGCGGGGGCCCTTACGAGCAGTACTTC.

The rearrangement links TRBV7-9 to TRBJ2-5; 13 bases are a match to TRBD2. V was pared by 5 bases and J by 2 bases, with 2 bases of the junction left unmatched. The CDR3 runs to 15 residues. The V gene's germline CDR1 is SEHNR and CDR2 FQNEAQ (reference sequence). The CDR3 loop is CASSGGLAGQETQYF. The DNA of the CDR3 is TGTGCCAGCAGCGGGGGACTAGCGGGGCAAGAGACCCAGTACTTC.

V gene TRBV7-2 combines with J gene TRBJ2-1, with D tentatively TRBD1 (5 bases). Germline V gives CDR1 SGHTA, CDR2 FQGNSA. This CDR3 is 15 amino acids long. Trimming stripped 3 bases from V and 0 bases from J, with 9 bases between. The CDR3 is CASSFDQGSYNEQFF. In nucleotides, the CDR3 is TGTGCCAGCAGCTTCGATCAGGGCTCCTACAATGAGCAGTTCTTC. The complete variable domain, with remaining parts taken from reference TRBV7-2 and TRBJ2-1, reads GAGVSQSPSNKVTEKGKDVELRCDPISGHTALYWYRQSLGQGLEFLIYFQGNSAPDKSGLPSDRFSAERTGGSVSTLTIQRTQQEDSAVYLCASSFDQGSYNEQFFGPGTRLTVL.

The V call is TRBV15, the J call TRBJ2-7, with TRBD1 identical over 7 bases. This CDR3 comprises 15 residues. CDR1 and CDR2 from the germline V gene are LNHNV and YYDKDF (reference sequence). V was pared by 0 bases and J by 0 bases, with 2 bases of the junction left unmatched. CDR3: CATSREDRSSYEQYF. CDR3 nucleotide sequence: TGTGCCACCAGCAGAGAGGACAGGAGCTCCTACGAGCAGTACTTC.

In nucleotides, the CDR3 is TGTGCCAGCAGGAACAGGGGGCGAGAGCAGTACTTC. Amino acid sequence: CASRNRGREQYF. This sequence joins TRBV28 and TRBJ2-7; 9 bases map to TRBD1. CDR1 and CDR2 (germline): MDHEN, SYDVKM. Trimming took 6 bases from V and 7 from J; bases not matched to a gene: 4. The CDR3 spans 12 residues.

This clone was seen just once. The chain recombines TRBV19 with TRBJ2-5; 11 bases fit TRBD1. CDR1 is LNHDA and CDR2 is SQIVND in the germline V gene (reference sequence). CDR3 length: 16 amino acids. V was pared by 3 bases and J by 6 bases, with 9 bases of the junction left unmatched. This CDR3 is CASSIPRTGGAKTQYF. CDR3 DNA sequence: TGTGCCAGTAGTATCCCGAGGACAGGGGGCGCGAAGACCCAGTACTTC.

The chain recombines TRBV5-1 with TRBJ1-2; possibly TRBD1 for D (5 bases). This CDR3 has 14 residues. The germline CDR1 and CDR2 sequences are SGHRS and YFSETQ. Between the trimmed V and J ends, which lost 4 bases and 4 bases, there was a span of 14 bases. The CDR3: CASSAGRTIYGYTF. In DNA form, the CDR3 reads TGCGCCAGCAGCGCGGGACGTACGATCTATGGCTACACCTTC.

This rearrangement joins TRBV6-5 to TRBJ1-2; a possible D gene is TRBD1 (5 bases). CDR1 and CDR2 (germline): MNHEY, SVGAGI. The V and J ends lost 2 bases and 2 bases respectively, with 9 bases between them. The length of the CDR3 is 14 residues. The CDR3 protein is CASSYADSNYGYTF. The CDR3 nucleotides are TGTGCCAGCAGTTACGCCGACAGCAACTATGGCTACACCTTC.

V gene TRBV5-1 combines with J gene TRBJ1-6; TRBD1 agrees at 8 bases. The V gene end was trimmed by 3 bases and the J gene end by 0 bases; junction bases not matched to a gene: 5. Germline CDR1 reads SGHRS; CDR2 reads YFSETQ. The CDR3 covers 17 residues. The CDR3 reads CASSSRTGSSYNSPLHF. The DNA of the CDR3 is TGCGCCAGCAGCTCGAGGACAGGGAGCTCCTATAATTCACCCCTCCACTTT.

V gene TRBV6-5 combines with J gene TRBJ1-3, with TRBD1 as a possible D gene (6 bases). The CDR3 is 14 amino acids. Germline assignment: CDR1 MNHEY and CDR2 SVGAGI. Trimming took 6 bases from V and 0 from J, leaving 9 bases between them. CDR3 sequence: CASRDSSSGNTIYF. The CDR3 region has the DNA TGTGCCAGCAGGGACAGCAGCTCTGGAAACACCATATATTTT.

This chain uses TRBV29-1 with TRBJ1-1; TRBD1 matches at 9 bases. The CDR3 runs to 15 residues. In germline, CDR1 is SQVTM, CDR2 ANQGSEA. J gave up 4 bases and V 7 bases, and 13 bases lay outside the gene matches. CDR3 residues: CSARPGTGIGTEAFF. In DNA form, the CDR3 reads TGCAGCGCCCGTCCCGGGACAGGGATCGGCACTGAAGCTTTCTTT. Filled out from reference TRBV29-1 and TRBJ1-1, the complete variable domain reads SAVISQKPSRDICQRGTSLTIQCQVDSQVTMMFWYRQQPGQSLTLIATANQGSEATYESGFVIDKFPISRPNLTFSTLTVSNMSPEDSSIYLCSARPGTGIGTEAFFGQGTRLTVV.

This clone occurred once. The V gene is TRBV2, the J gene TRBJ1-5; D gene unclear. The ends were cut back, 8 bases at V and 0 bases at J, with 14 bases in the middle. The germline V gene encodes CDR1 SNHLY and CDR2 FYNNEI. CDR3 length: 15 amino acids. The CDR3 sequence is CASASGLHSNQPQHF. The CDR3 DNA reads as TGTGCCAGCGCTAGTGGACTGCATAGCAATCAGCCCCAGCATTTT.

This clone has more than one count but fewer than ten. The chain links TRBV10-3 to TRBJ2-7; D uncertain. CDR1 ENHRY and CDR2 SYGVKD come from the germline V gene. This CDR3 has 12 residues. The ends were cut back, 2 bases at V and 2 bases at J, with 4 bases in the middle. The CDR3 loop is CAISENTYEQYF. CDR3 DNA sequence: TGTGCCATCAGTGAGAACACCTACGAGCAGTACTTC.

This chain connects TRBV5-1 to TRBJ2-2, with D tentatively TRBD2 (5 bases). V lost 0 bases and J lost 0, with 6 bases in between. This CDR3 spans 15 amino acids. From germline, CDR1 is SGHRS and CDR2 YFSETQ. The CDR3 region has the DNA TGCGCCAGCAGCTTGGGGAGGACGAACACCGGGGAGCTGTTTTTT. Translating it yields CASSLGRTNTGELFF.

The rearrangement uses TRBV6-5 and TRBJ1-1; D gene uncertain. CDR1 and CDR2 from the germline V gene are MNHEY and SVGAGI. Trimming left V 5 bases short and J 1 base short, with 8 bases between. This CDR3 is built from 13 residues. In nucleotides, the CDR3 is TGTGCCAGCAGTCCCTCGGGGAACACTGAAGCTTTCTTT. It encodes CASSPSGNTEAFF.

The chain combines TRBV20-1 with TRBJ2-3; D gene unclear. Germline V gene lookup returns CDR1 DFQATT and CDR2 SNEGSKA (reference sequence). With 5 bases removed from V and 1 base from J, the gap between germline ends came to 4 bases. This CDR3 has 11 residues. For the CDR3, the DNA is TGCAGTGCTCCTCGCACAGATACGCAGTATTTT. Translating it yields CSAPRTDTQYF.

The chain has TRBV19 and TRBJ1-1; 7 bases align to TRBD1. The germline gives CDR1 LNHDA, CDR2 SQIVND (reference sequence). The J segment lost 2 bases and the V segment lost 6 bases, leaving 9 bases of the junction unmatched. This CDR3 has 15 residues. CDR3 bases: TGTGCCAGTAGCCGCCCAGGGGGGCGCAACACTGAAGCTTTCTTT. Its translation: CASSRPGGRNTEAFF.

The chain carries TRBV7-9 and TRBJ1-2; tentative D call: TRBD1 (5 bases). CDR1 is SEHNR, CDR2 FQNEAQ, per germline (reference sequence). Trimming cost V 5 bases and J 2 bases, with 9 bases left between them. The CDR3 totals 13 residues. The CDR3 DNA sequence: TGTGCCAGCAGCCCAGGGCGGAACTATGGCTACACCTTC. This gives the protein CASSPGRNYGYTF.

The chain has TRBV2 and TRBJ2-5; 9 nucleotides match TRBD1. The CDR3 loop spans 15 amino acids. The ends lost 11 bases at V and 1 base at J; junction bases unmatched: 11. CDR1 SNHLY and CDR2 FYNNEI come from the germline V gene. CDR3: CAGRGQGLPQETQYF. CDR3 nucleotide sequence: TGTGCCGGCCGGGGACAGGGACTTCCCCAAGAGACCCAGTACTTC.

The chain combines TRBV7-9 with TRBJ2-4, with TRBD1 identical over 7 bases. CDR1 and CDR2 from the germline V gene are SEHNR and FQNEAQ (reference sequence). Germline trimming cut 1 base from V and 5 bases from J; bases unmatched to any gene: 5. The CDR3 sequence is 15 residues long. CDR3 amino acids: CASSLGSTGENIQYF. As DNA, the CDR3 is TGTGCCAGCAGCTTAGGCTCAACAGGGGAAAACATTCAGTACTTC.

The rearrangement uses TRBV14 and TRBJ2-7; 7 positions match TRBD2. The CDR3 is made up of 14 amino acids. Germline lookup yields CDR1 SGHDN and CDR2 FVKESK. V was clipped by 6 bases and J by 0 bases; unmatched bases: 5. The CDR3 reads CASSLAGASYEQYF. The DNA of the CDR3 is TGTGCCAGCAGTCTGGCGGGAGCCTCCTACGAGCAGTACTTC.